What follows is one TCR beta chain and its context. In the authors' workflow: Amplifying reference gene primers gave estimates of nucleated cell counts. The protocol was immunoSEQ multiplex PCR, while the TCRdb copy is restricted to in-frame clones and leaves out a portion. The V and J calls and clone size are taken from that table; D and trimming were inferred from the DNA. The table lists fewer than 350,000 clones, roughly 86% of them singletons. The entry originates in a study of blood T cell repertoires in COVID-19. Whole-study context: Samples taken during acute and convalescent COVID-19 were collected in the United States, Italy and Spain.

V was shortened by 5 bases and J by 8 bases, with 13 bases between the two germline ends. The CDR3 is 14 residues long. Per germline, CDR1 SGHAT and CDR2 FQDESV (reference sequence). This receptor was obtained from a man aged 40-49 years with active or convalescent COVID-19. The V gene is TRBV11-1, the J gene TRBJ1-6, with D possibly TRBD1 on 6 matching bases. Sequencing was carried out using peripheral blood. This CDR3 reads CASSRRTEYSPLHF. Written as DNA, the CDR3 is TGTGCCAGCAGCCGCCGGACAGAATATTCACCCCTCCACTTT.